The 21 T cell receptor beta chains given below trace back to one sample, sequenced in a study of blood T cells in healthy people across ages (dated by TCRdb to between 2014 and 2017). The library was built by means of 5' RACE. The sample was run on an Illumina HiSeq 2500. A second PCR of 7 to 11 cycles was performed with a sample-barcoded 5' primer and a J-beta primer mix. In TCRdb, the public reads were trimmed at Q25 with fastp and aligned with MiXCR, with productive beta chains retained. Merged by CDR3 protein, the rows form single entries marked with the most common genes and DNA. The sample table holds more than 450,000 distinct CDR3 sequences, of which about 29% were seen once. The ten largest clones add up to roughly 3.5% of the sample. Separately, the same data were catalogued under a study of T cells of mothers and their children.

Material for sequencing was blood. These TCRs come from a boy between 2 and 15 years old in good health.

The CDR3 sequence: CASSSAGTGRWTEAFF. DNA for the CDR3: TGCGCCAGCAGCTCAGCGGGGACAGGGAGGTGGACTGAAGCTTTCTTT. The V call is TRBV5-1, the J call TRBJ1-1, with TRBD1 identical over 9 bases. CDR1 is SGHRS, CDR2 YFSETQ, per germline. With V trimmed by 3 bases and J by 5 bases, 11 bases remained unmatched. This CDR3 has 16 amino acids.

The chain is built from TRBV21-1 and TRBJ2-5; TRBD1 reflects the table's D call only, with no check against the DNA. TRBV21-1 is deemed a pseudogene. CDR3 length: 15 amino acids. This chain's CDR3 is CASSNAGTYQETQYF. The CDR3 DNA sequence: TGTGCCAGCAGCAACGCAGGGACGTACCAAGAGACCCAGTACTTC.

At least ten counts were recorded for this clonotype. This chain links TRBV10-3 with TRBJ1-4; D not resolved. CDR1 is ENHRY and CDR2 is SYGVKD in the germline V gene. The CDR3 has 13 residues. The V and J ends lost 0 bases and 7 bases respectively, with 6 bases between them. The CDR3 DNA is TGTGCCATCAGTGAGTCCCCAGTTGAAAAACTGTTTTTT. Translation gives CAISESPVEKLFF.

In its sample, this clonotype was seen many times. The germline gene is not matched at one end of the junction; a read error may be the cause. The chain links TRBV12-3 or TRBV12-4 to TRBJ2-5; D is perhaps TRBD2 (5 bases). This CDR3 region has 13 residues. CDR3 protein: CASSFGGRETQYF. The CDR3 DNA sequence: TGCGCCAGCAGCTTTGGAGGACGAGAGACCCAGTACTTC.

DNA of the CDR3: TGCGCCAGCAGCTCGGCAGGGGTTTTAGACGACTATGGCTACACCTTC. It specifies CASSSAGVLDDYGYTF. The genes are TRBV5-1 and TRBJ1-2, with D maybe TRBD1 (6 bases). Germline loops: CDR1 SGHRS, CDR2 YFSETQ. This CDR3 comprises 16 residues. Trimming shortened V by 3 bases and J by 3 bases, and 18 bases separated the two germline ends.

The chain joins TRBV6-4 to TRBJ2-3; TRBD2 matches 7 bases. CDR1 MRHNA and CDR2 SNTAGT come from the germline V gene. V lost 0 bases and J lost 2; bases outside the gene matches: 2. The CDR3 spans 15 residues. CDR3 amino acids: CASSDSGTNTDTQYF. CDR3 bases: TGTGCCAGCAGTGACTCCGGGACTAACACAGATACGCAGTATTTT.

The CDR3 protein is CASSRRIGRTEAFF. For the CDR3, the DNA is TGTGCCAGCAGCCGAAGGATTGGGCGGACTGAAGCTTTCTTT. The chain has TRBV7-2 and TRBJ1-1; unclear D gene. Germline V gene lookup returns CDR1 SGHTA and CDR2 FQGNSA. The CDR3 runs to 14 residues. The V and J ends lost 5 bases and 5 bases respectively, with 15 bases between them. Drawing the rest from reference TRBV7-2 and TRBJ1-1, the complete variable domain is GAGVSQSPSNKVTEKGKDVELRCDPISGHTALYWYRQSLGQGLEFLIYFQGNSAPDKSGLPSDRFSAERTGGSVSTLTIQRTQQEDSAVYLCASSRRIGRTEAFFGQGTRLTVV.

The V and J genes are TRBV20-1 and TRBJ2-3; maybe TRBD2 (5 bases). The CDR3 totals 16 residues. Germline CDR1 DFQATT, CDR2 SNEGSKA (reference sequence). With 4 bases removed from V and 0 bases from J, the gap between germline ends came to 17 bases. CDR3 nucleotides: TGCAGTGCTAAGCGGCAGTGGAGCGGTAGCACAGATACGCAGTATTTT. It yields the protein CSAKRQWSGSTDTQYF.

This clonotype was found a few times. This chain uses TRBV11-2 with TRBJ1-5, with TRBD1 matching 7 bases. The CDR3 totals 15 residues. The J segment lost 3 bases and the V segment lost 4 bases, leaving 6 bases of the junction unmatched. The V gene's germline CDR1 is SGHAT and CDR2 FQNNGV. CDR3 loop: CASSSRDSPNQPQHF. In DNA, the CDR3 is TGTGCCAGCAGCTCTCGGGACAGTCCCAATCAGCCCCAGCATTTT.

This clonotype has more than one count but fewer than ten. This sequence joins TRBV6-5 and TRBJ2-5; perhaps TRBD2 as D (6 bases). Germline V gene lookup returns CDR1 MNHEY and CDR2 SVGAGI. V was cut by 6 bases and J by 5 bases, with 13 bases left in between. The CDR3 extends over 13 amino acids. CDR3 loop: CASRYPGGETQYF. The CDR3 bases are TGTGCCAGCAGATACCCTGGGGGGGAGACCCAGTACTTC.

The chain joins TRBV10-3 to TRBJ2-5; D gene unclear. The V gene lost 5 bases and the J gene lost 5 bases, with 15 bases spanning the gap. CDR1 and CDR2 from the germline V gene are ENHRY and SYGVKD. The CDR3 is 14 amino acids. In DNA, the CDR3 is TGTGCCATCAGTACGGTCGGGTCCGGGGAGACCCAGTACTTC. Amino acids: CAISTVGSGETQYF.

This chain uses TRBV5-1 with TRBJ2-2; tentative D call: TRBD1 (7 bases). The CDR3 length is 15 residues. The germline V gene has CDR1 SGHRS and CDR2 YFSETQ. With 4 bases removed from V and 0 bases from J, the gap between germline ends came to 10 bases. CDR3 nucleotide sequence: TGCGCCAGCAGCGGAGGGACAGCGAACACCGGGGAGCTGTTTTTT. The encoded protein is CASSGGTANTGELFF. Filled out from reference TRBV5-1 and TRBJ2-2, the complete variable domain reads KAGVTQTPRYLIKTRGQQVTLSCSPISGHRSVSWYQQTPGQGLQFLFEYFSETQRNKGNFPGRFSGRQFSNSRSEMNVSTLELGDSALYLCASSGGTANTGELFFGEGSRLTVL.

The V gene is TRBV10-3, the J gene TRBJ2-5; D might be TRBD2 (6 bases). The V gene's germline CDR1 is ENHRY and CDR2 SYGVKD. The germline V and J ends were trimmed by 6 bases and 2 bases, with 22 bases remaining between them. This CDR3 has 17 amino acids. The CDR3, as DNA: TGTGCCATCAGCCTGACATCGGGGGTCGAGGGACAAGAGACCCAGTACTTC. Residues: CAISLTSGVEGQETQYF.

As for this clonotype: The junction does not match germline at one end; this may be a read error. J is TRBJ2-3 and V is TRBV12-3 or TRBV12-4; 8 bases map to TRBD1. The CDR3 is 14 amino acids. The CDR3: CASSLWDRLDAQYF. The CDR3 coding sequence is TGTGCCAGCAGTTTGTGGGACAGGCTAGATGCGCAATATTTT.

The V call is TRBV20-1, the J call TRBJ2-1; 9 bases map to TRBD2. The CDR3 is 14 amino acids. Per the germline V gene, CDR1 is DFQATT and CDR2 is SNEGSKA (reference sequence). Trimming cost V 3 bases and J 9 bases; bases outside gene matches: 9. CDR3 region: CSARGAGGSSEQFF. CDR3 in DNA: TGCAGTGCTAGGGGGGCGGGAGGGTCCTCTGAGCAGTTCTTC.

This clonotype was seen more than once but under ten times. The V and J genes are TRBV28 and TRBJ1-2, with D possibly matching TRBD1 (5 bases). This CDR3 has 13 amino acids. Trimming left V 11 bases short and J 4 bases short, with 17 bases between. Looked up from germline, CDR1 is MDHEN and CDR2 is SYDVKM. CDR3 nucleotides: TGTGCCTGTCTTGGGGGGGGTCCCTATGGCTACACCTTC. Protein sequence: CACLGGGPYGYTF.

This chain connects TRBV29-1 to TRBJ1-2, with D maybe TRBD1 (6 bases). Germline CDR1 and CDR2: SQVTM and ANQGSEA. CDR3 size: 12 residues. Trimming removed 7 bases from V and 6 bases from J, with 15 bases in between. CDR3 amino acids: CSGEGGVDGYTF. The DNA of the CDR3 is TGCAGCGGCGAGGGGGGAGTGGATGGCTACACCTTC.

V and J are TRBV12-5 and TRBJ2-5; 11 bases line up with TRBD2. The CDR3 runs to 16 residues. V was clipped by 6 bases and J by 1 base; unmatched bases: 7. CDR1 and CDR2 (germline): LGHNT, FRNRAP. The CDR3 DNA sequence: TGTGCTAGTGGACCTCCCGGGACTAGCGGCCAAGAGACCCAGTACTTC. It translates to CASGPPGTSGQETQYF.

The chain links TRBV12-3 or TRBV12-4 to TRBJ1-1; tentatively, D is TRBD1 (6 bases). The ends were cut back, 5 bases at V and 10 bases at J, with 23 bases in the middle. This CDR3 region has 15 residues. The CDR3 reads CASSPHRAGGGVAFF. The CDR3 DNA reads TGTGCCAGCAGTCCACACAGGGCTGGGGGCGGGGTAGCTTTCTTT.

This chain joins TRBV7-9 and TRBJ2-5, with a weak D call TRBD2 (7 bases). The closer fit of TRBJ2-7 to the DNA end suggests the J call may be wrong. Per germline, CDR1 SEHNR and CDR2 FQNEAQ (reference sequence). CDR3 length: 16 residues. This CDR3 reads CASSLGGGGYSYEQYF. DNA of the CDR3: TGTGCCAGCAGCTTAGGAGGGGGAGGGTACTCCTACGAGCAGTACTTC.

This clonotype was seen a few times. The chain carries TRBV6-5 and TRBJ2-7; unclear D gene. Germline CDR1 MNHEY, CDR2 SVGAGI. The CDR3 loop spans 14 amino acids. The V end lost 6 bases, the J end lost 1 base, and 13 bases lay between the germline ends. CDR3 in amino acids: CASSTPDLSYEQYF. The DNA for the CDR3 is TGTGCCAGCAGCACCCCTGACTTATCCTACGAGCAGTACTTC.